These T cell receptor beta chains were read from a single sample in a study of control samples from healthy donors and cancer patients. The repertoire was sequenced with immunoSEQ multiplex PCR; TCRdb's copy has only in-frame clones and lacks some. The table has about 51,000 clones, around 90% seen once; the top ten hold 1.6%. The sample taken for sequencing was PBMCs. The receptors were sampled from a man aged 40-49 years with colorectal cancer. The CDR3 runs from the conserved cysteine through the conserved F or W. The order of the fields is clone size, V gene, CDR3 length, J gene, D gene, CDR3 protein, CDR3 DNA. The D gene is left open where the match is weak. Not every row has a clone size; where given, it reads once, few, many or a size class.

.	TRBV27	15	TRBJ2-3	TRBD2	CASSPLAGGTDTQYF	TGTGCCAGCAGTCCCCTAGCGGGAGGGACAGATACGCAGTATTTT
.	TRBV6-5	14	TRBJ2-7	.	CASSHARTSYEQYF	TGTGCCAGCAGCCACGCAAGGACCTCCTACGAGCAGTACTTC
.	TRBV4-1	14	TRBJ1-5	TRBD1	CASSYDRDNQPQHF	TGCGCCAGCAGCTACGACAGGGACAATCAGCCCCAGCATTTT
few	TRBV6-1	16	TRBJ1-5	.	CASSEDPGPWDQPQHF	TGTGCCAGCAGTGAAGACCCAGGCCCTTGGGATCAGCCCCAGCATTTT
.	TRBV2	16	TRBJ1-2	.	CASSDPLDGANYGYTF	TGTGCCAGCAGTGACCCTCTGGACGGTGCTAACTATGGCTACACCTTC
once	TRBV6-5	15	TRBJ2-2	TRBD2	CASSWGLANTGELFF	TGTGCCAGCAGTTGGGGACTAGCGAACACCGGGGAGCTGTTTTTT
.	TRBV2	14	TRBJ1-5	.	CASSEAYSNQPQHF	TGTGCCAGCAGTGAGGCCTATAGCAATCAGCCCCAGCATTTT
.	TRBV6-2/TRBV6-3	11	TRBJ2-7	.	CASSYAYEQYF	TGTGCCAGCAGTTACGCCTACGAGCAGTACTTC
.	TRBV9	16	TRBJ2-7	.	CASSVASSEGGYEQYF	TGTGCCAGCAGCGTAGCCTCCTCCGAGGGGGGGTACGAGCAGTACTTC
.	TRBV10-3	16	TRBJ2-6	.	CAISEGQGYGANVLTF	TGTGCCATCAGTGAGGGCCAGGGATACGGGGCCAACGTCCTGACTTTC
.	TRBV27	15	TRBJ2-7	.	CASSSPRAGVYEQYF	TGTGCCAGCAGTTCCCCCAGGGCAGGGGTCTACGAGCAGTACTTC
.	TRBV19	14	TRBJ2-7	.	CASSLWQGMGEQYF	TGTGCCAGTAGTTTGTGGCAGGGAATGGGGGAGCAGTACTTC
.	TRBV5-1	16	TRBJ2-7	TRBD1	CASSLGGTGSFYEQYF	TGCGCCAGCAGCTTGGGGGGGACAGGGAGCTTCTACGAGCAGTACTTC
.	TRBV5-5	14	TRBJ1-2	.	CASFPRDGRYGYTF	TGTGCCAGTTTTCCCCGGGACGGTCGCTATGGCTACACCTTC
.	TRBV9	15	TRBJ2-7	.	CASSVTAKSSYEQYF	TGTGCCAGCAGCGTAACCGCGAAAAGCTCCTACGAGCAGTACTTC
few	TRBV6-5	16	TRBJ2-6	.	CASSYPDYSGANVLTF	TGTGCCAGCAGTTACCCAGATTACTCTGGGGCCAACGTCCTGACTTTC
once	TRBV5-1	15	TRBJ2-2	TRBD2	CASRPLAGGSGELFF	TGCGCCAGCAGACCCCTAGCGGGAGGGAGCGGGGAGCTGTTTTTT
.	TRBV27	16	TRBJ2-6	TRBD1	CASSWTGGFGANVLTF	TGTGCCAGCAGTTGGACAGGGGGTTTTGGGGCCAACGTCCTGACTTTC
.	TRBV30	14	TRBJ2-6	.	CAWTAGAGANVLTF	TGTGCCTGGACCGCTGGTGCTGGGGCCAACGTCCTGACTTTC
.	TRBV5-1	15	TRBJ2-7	.	CASSPLSFRSYEQYF	TGCGCCAGCAGCCCCCTTTCATTTCGCAGCTACGAGCAGTACTTC
.	TRBV28	16	TRBJ2-7	TRBD2	CASSLWGTSGSYEQYF	TGTGCCAGCAGTTTATGGGGGACTAGCGGCTCCTACGAGCAGTACTTC
.	TRBV3-1/TRBV3-2	16	TRBJ2-5	.	CASSQECGDAQETQYF	TGTGCCAGCAGCCAAGAGTGCGGGGACGCTCAAGAGACCCAGTACTTC
.	TRBV4-3	15	TRBJ1-5	TRBD1	CASSHLTGEDQPQHF	TGCGCCAGCAGCCACTTGACAGGGGAGGATCAGCCCCAGCATTTT
.	TRBV7-9	14	TRBJ2-5	.	CASSPRQERETQYF	TGTGCCAGCAGCCCCCGACAGGAGAGAGAGACCCAGTACTTC
.	TRBV4-1	16	TRBJ1-1	.	CASSQELGGGDTEAFF	TGCGCCAGCAGCCAAGAATTGGGGGGGGGAGACACTGAAGCTTTCTTT
once	TRBV7-8	13	TRBJ2-5	.	CASSLLYPETQYF	TGTGCCAGCAGCTTACTTTATCCCGAGACCCAGTACTTC
.	TRBV5-4	15	TRBJ1-5	.	CASSLDGASNQPQHF	TGTGCCAGCAGCTTGGATGGGGCGAGCAATCAGCCCCAGCATTTT
.	TRBV29-1	14	TRBJ1-1	.	CSVVRRLVNTEAFF	TGCAGCGTTGTCCGGCGTTTGGTGAACACTGAAGCTTTCTTT
.	TRBV29-1	13	TRBJ1-1	.	CSVRTRENTEAFF	TGCAGCGTCCGGACCAGGGAGAACACTGAAGCTTTCTTT
.	TRBV3-1/TRBV3-2	16	TRBJ2-1	TRBD1	CASSQMRGQGDNEQFF	TGTGCCAGCAGCCAAATGAGGGGACAGGGAGACAATGAGCAGTTCTTC
.	TRBV10-2	15	TRBJ2-6	TRBD1	CASSEGTGAGNVLTF	TGCGCCAGCAGTGAGGGGACAGGGGCGGGAAACGTCCTGACTTTC
once	TRBV5-4	16	TRBJ2-6	TRBD2	CASSSSLLAGEAVRTF	TGTGCCAGCAGCTCCTCGCTTTTAGCGGGGGAGGCCGTCCGAACTTTC
.	TRBV11-3	15	TRBJ2-1	.	CASSLGGSSYNEQFF	TGTGCCAGCAGCTTAGGTGGGAGCTCCTACAATGAGCAGTTCTTC
.	TRBV4-2	14	TRBJ2-1	.	CASSHGSSYNEQFF	TGTGCCAGCAGCCATGGGAGCTCCTACAATGAGCAGTTCTTC
.	TRBV24-1	12	TRBJ2-3	TRBD2	CATSDPGGSQYF	TGTGCCACCAGTGATCCGGGGGGTTCGCAGTATTTT
.	TRBV7-3	13	TRBJ2-2	.	CASSAMGAGELFF	TGTGCCAGCAGCGCGATGGGAGCCGGGGAGCTGTTTTTT
.	TRBV24-1	17	TRBJ1-3	TRBD1	CATSDSNTDRRGNTIYF	TGTGCCACCAGTGACTCCAATACGGACAGGCGAGGAAACACCATATATTTT
.	TRBV27	14	TRBJ1-4	TRBD1	CASSGTGAGEKLFF	TGTGCCAGCAGTGGAACAGGGGCGGGCGAAAAACTGTTTTTT
few	TRBV27	15	TRBJ1-4	TRBD1	CASSVTGVGTEKLFF	TGTGCCAGCAGTGTAACAGGGGTAGGGACGGAAAAACTGTTTTTT
.	TRBV4-2	15	TRBJ2-3	TRBD2	CASSLGTSVTDTQYF	TGTGCCAGCAGCCTCGGGACTAGCGTCACAGATACGCAGTATTTT
once	TRBV24-1	17	TRBJ2-1	.	CATSDPAGDHSYNEQFF	TGTGCCACCAGTGACCCAGCTGGGGATCACTCCTACAATGAGCAGTTCTTC
.	TRBV27	16	TRBJ2-2	.	CASRKEYNTLSGELFF	TGTGCCAGCAGGAAGGAGTACAACACGTTGTCAGGGGAGCTGTTTTTT
once	TRBV9	13	TRBJ2-2	.	CASSPRLTGELFF	TGTGCCAGCAGCCCCCGGTTAACCGGGGAGCTGTTTTTT
.	TRBV27	15	TRBJ1-5	TRBD1	CASSLTRGSGQPQHF	TGTGCCAGCAGCTTAACCAGGGGGTCGGGTCAGCCCCAGCATTTT
.	TRBV11-3	15	TRBJ2-1	.	CASSPIGGGYNEQFF	TGTGCCAGCAGCCCCATCGGTGGGGGTTACAATGAGCAGTTCTTC
.	TRBV2	14	TRBJ1-1	.	CASSEGGRDTEAFF	TGTGCCAGCAGTGAAGGGGGGAGGGACACTGAAGCTTTCTTT
.	TRBV3-1/TRBV3-2	13	TRBJ2-7	TRBD1	CASSQMTGNEQYF	TGTGCCAGCAGCCAAATGACAGGGAACGAGCAGTACTTC
.	TRBV4-1	15	TRBJ1-2	.	CASSQGTAANYGYTF	TGCGCCAGTAGTCAAGGGACTGCTGCTAACTATGGCTACACCTTC
.	TRBV6-6	14	TRBJ2-2	.	CASRPPADTGELFF	TGTGCCAGCAGACCACCCGCGGACACCGGGGAGCTGTTTTTT
.	TRBV30	15	TRBJ1-6	TRBD1	CAWSSVGQGNSPLHF	TGTGCCTGGAGTTCCGTCGGACAGGGGAATTCACCCCTCCACTTT
.	TRBV19	14	TRBJ1-1	TRBD1	CATGQGKLNTEAFF	TGTGCCACTGGACAGGGCAAACTGAACACTGAAGCTTTCTTT
.	TRBV7-2	14	TRBJ2-5	.	CASSGVRVRETQYF	TGTGCCAGCAGCGGGGTAAGGGTTCGGGAGACCCAGTACTTC
.	TRBV10-3	13	TRBJ2-5	.	CAIRGDTQETQYF	TGTGCCATCAGGGGGGACACTCAAGAGACCCAGTACTTC
.	TRBV28	13	TRBJ1-5	.	CASSPPGRQPQHF	TGTGCCAGCAGTCCTCCGGGGCGGCAGCCCCAGCATTTT
.	TRBV5-6	15	TRBJ1-1	.	CASSPRTNRNTEAFF	TGTGCCAGCAGCCCCCGGACAAATCGGAACACTGAAGCTTTCTTT